The 16 T cell receptor beta chains below come from one sample, sequenced in a study of tumor-infiltrating lymphocytes in primary liver carcinoma. The researchers produced TCR beta cDNA from roughly 500 ng total RNA with a constant-region primer. Amplification in three nested multiplex PCR rounds with slightly modified ARM-PCR gave rise to TCR beta libraries. Both of the initial two PCR rounds ran for about 11 cycles and employed TRBV1-TRBV30 forward primers alongside a C-beta reverse primer. MiXCR was run by TCRdb on the multiplex PCR reads, yielding one entry per CDR3 protein. The sample holds around 78,000 distinct CDR3 sequences, 60% to 80% seen once. Bulk tissue was left unsorted, and RNA and DNA were co-extracted from about 20-30 mg of it. The sequenced material came from liver tumor tissue from sampling region 4. Regarding subset: tumor region T4, right-lateral pole. The receptors derive from a woman aged 55-69 years with primary liver carcinoma and hepatitis B virus infection.

In its sample, this clonotype was seen a few times. This sequence joins TRBV10-3 and TRBJ2-5, with a tentative D call TRBD2 (6 bases). The CDR3 consists of 17 residues. Per the germline V gene, CDR1 is ENHRY and CDR2 is SYGVKD. V gave up 0 bases and J gave up 4 bases, with 18 bases separating them. CDR3 bases: TGTGCCATCAGTGAGTCCCCCCTAGCGAAACCCCGAGAGACCCAGTACTTC. This encodes CAISESPLAKPRETQYF.

This clonotype is medium-sized (0.01 to 0.1%). The V call is TRBV10-2, the J call TRBJ2-7; D might be TRBD2 (6 bases). The germline V and J ends were trimmed by 4 bases and 1 base, with 11 bases remaining between them. This CDR3 comprises 14 residues. Germline V gives CDR1 WSHSY, CDR2 SAAADI. In DNA form, the CDR3 reads TGCGCCAGCAGTGTACAAAGCGGGTCCTACGAGCAGTACTTC. It translates to CASSVQSGSYEQYF.

As for this clonotype: As the CDR3 is not closed by the conserved phenylalanine or tryptophan, this likely results from a read error. The chain employs TRBV5-4 and TRBJ2-7; no clear D. V was pared by 0 bases and J by 6 bases, with 13 bases between. Germline loops: CDR1 SGHNT, CDR2 YYREEE (reference sequence). The CDR3 totals 14 residues. CDR3 DNA sequence: TGTGCCAGCAGCTTGGAGATGGTGCCCTGCGAGCAGTACTCC. It encodes CASSLEMVPCEQYS.

Notes on this clonotype: Here the CDR3 omits its conserved ending phenylalanine or tryptophan, so a read error is the likely source. The J gene is TRBJ2-4, the V gene TRBV29-1, with D perhaps matching TRBD2 (5 bases). The CDR3 contains 13 residues. CDR1 is SQVTM and CDR2 is ANQGSEA in the germline V gene. In DNA form, the CDR3 reads TGCAGCGTTGAACAGGACGGGAAAAACAATCAGTACTCC. Encoded protein: CSVEQDGKNNQYS.

A remark on this clonotype: A much bigger clone sits one base away, suggesting this may be a read error. The chain joins TRBV28 to TRBJ2-6; 7 bases are shared with TRBD2. The CDR3 covers 16 residues. The germline V gene has CDR1 MDHEN and CDR2 SYDVKM. CDR3 sequence (DNA): TGTTCCAGCAGTTCCCGGACTAGACCTGGGGCCAACGTCCTGACTTTC. It specifies CSSSSRTRPGANVLTF. Full variable domain (remainder filled in from reference TRBV28 and TRBJ2-6): DVKVTQSSRYLVKRTGEKVFLECVQDMDHENMFWYRQDPGLGLRLIYFSYDVKMKEKGDIPEGYSVSREKKERFSLILESASTNQTSMYLCSSSSRTRPGANVLTFGAGSRLTVL.

A word on this clonotype: An end of the junction does not agree with germline; a read error may underlie this. The chain is built from TRBV2 and TRBJ2-4, with TRBD1 matching over 12 bases. CDR3 length: 19 amino acids. Germline V gives CDR1 SNHLY, CDR2 FYNNEI. In DNA form, the CDR3 reads TGTGCCAACAGTGAATTAGGGACAGGGGGCGCCGGGGCCAAAAACATTCAGTACTTC. It translates to CANSELGTGGAGAKNIQYF.

Many counts were recorded for this clonotype. The CDR3 is CASSLRARQETQYF. CDR3 DNA: TGTGCCAGCAGCTTACGTGCCCGGCAAGAGACCCAGTACTTC. The genes are TRBV7-9 and TRBJ2-5; D call uncertain. The CDR3 is 14 amino acids. Deletions cut 2 bases from V and 2 bases from J, with 9 bases between. Germline CDR1 SEHNR, CDR2 FQNEAQ (reference sequence).

A few counts support this clonotype. Relative to the germline gene, one junction end is altered; a read error may explain this. The chain recombines TRBV11-3 with TRBJ2-7; D possibly matches TRBD1 or TRBD2 (5 bases each). There are 15 residues in the CDR3. Germline V gives CDR1 SGHNT, CDR2 YENEEA. CDR3 sequence (DNA): TGTGCCAGAAGCTTAGGTTCCGGGGACCCCTACGAGCAGTACTTC. Protein product: CARSLGSGDPYEQYF.

In regard to this clonotype: This may arise from a read error, as a much more abundant clone is one base away. V is TRBV11-2 and J is TRBJ1-5; a possible D gene is TRBD1 (6 bases). The germline gives CDR1 SGHAT, CDR2 FQNNGV. This CDR3 is built from 16 residues. CDR3 region: CASSLKGGLTNQHQHF. CDR3 nucleotide sequence: TGTGCCAGCAGCCTAAAAGGGGGACTGACGAATCAGCACCAGCATTTT. The entire variable domain, with the rest obtained from reference TRBV11-2 and TRBJ1-5, is as follows: EAGVAQSPRYKIIEKRQSVAFWCNPISGHATLYWYQQILGQGPKLLIQFQNNGVVDDSQLPKDRFSAERLKGVDSTLKIQPAKLEDSAVYLCASSLKGGLTNQHQHFGDGTRLSIL.

This clonotype was detected once. Lacking the conserved final phenylalanine or tryptophan, this CDR3 likely reflects a read error. The chain joins TRBV11-2 to TRBJ2-3; D gene uncertain. Per germline, CDR1 SGHAT and CDR2 FQNNGV. The CDR3 is 13 residues long. The CDR3 spells CARSLDRGVTQYL. CDR3 sequence (DNA): TGTGCCAGGAGCTTAGATCGAGGAGTTACGCAGTATTTG.

With regard to this clonotype: The junction departs from the called germline gene at one end, perhaps through a read error. CDR3 nucleotides: TGTGCCAGCAGCTACGGCGGGAGGACCTCGGGAAGCAAAGAGTATTTC. This gives the protein CASSYGGRTSGSKEYF. This chain links TRBV11-2 with TRBJ2-7; 8 bases align to TRBD2. The CDR3 is made up of 16 amino acids. Germline V gives CDR1 SGHAT, CDR2 FQNNGV. Complete variable domain (other parts from reference TRBV11-2 and TRBJ2-7): EAGVAQSPRYKIIEKRQSVAFWCNPISGHATLYWYQQILGQGPKLLIQFQNNGVVDDSQLPKDRFSAERLKGVDSTLKIQPAKLEDSAVYLCASSYGGRTSGSKEYFGPGTRLTVT.

This clonotype was recorded at least ten times. The chain uses TRBV28 and TRBJ1-5; possible D gene TRBD1, 5 bases. This CDR3 is 15 amino acids long. Looked up from germline, CDR1 is MDHEN and CDR2 is SYDVKM. Trimming removed 7 bases from V and 3 bases from J, with 16 bases in between. The CDR3 here is CASTRTKGFNQPQHF. DNA of the CDR3: TGTGCCAGCACCAGAACCAAGGGGTTCAATCAGCCCCAGCATTTT.

This sequence joins TRBV6-1 and TRBJ2-7; D is uncertain. Trimming left V 6 bases short and J 4 bases short, with 16 bases between. This CDR3 contains 14 residues. CDR1 MNHNS and CDR2 SASEGT come from the germline V gene. CDR3 loop: CASSGQRVNYEQYF. In DNA, the CDR3 is TGTGCCAGCAGCGGCCAGCGTGTGAATTACGAGCAGTACTTC.

The chain recombines TRBV11-3 with TRBJ2-1; 9 nucleotides agree with TRBD2. After removal of 1 base from V and 8 bases from J, the junction contained 12 bases not matched to a gene. CDR3 size: 17 residues. Germline CDR1 and CDR2: SGHNT and YENEEA. CDR3 sequence reads: CASSLVLRTSAVHEQFF. The CDR3 region has the DNA TGTGCCAGCAGCTTAGTGTTAAGGACTAGCGCCGTCCATGAGCAGTTCTTC.

This clonotype showed up many times. The chain is built from TRBV5-6 and TRBJ2-7; 10 nucleotides align to TRBD2. Germline CDR1 and CDR2: SGHDT and YYEEEE. The CDR3 consists of 14 residues. With V trimmed by 3 bases and J by 4 bases, 4 bases remained unmatched. The CDR3 DNA reads TGTGCCAGCAGCTCGGGGACTAGCGCATACGAGCAGTACTTC. The encoded protein is CASSSGTSAYEQYF.

The chain employs TRBV10-3 and TRBJ2-3, with D possibly matching TRBD2 (6 bases). Trimming cost V 7 bases and J 5 bases, with 19 bases left between them. Germline lookup yields CDR1 ENHRY and CDR2 SYGVKD. This CDR3 has 15 amino acids. As DNA, the CDR3 is TGTGCCATCACGTGCGGGGCGGAGGGTGTAGATACGCAGTATTTT. Residues: CAITCGAEGVDTQYF.